This T cell receptor (beta chain) was sequenced in a study of Tregs in tolerant kidney transplant recipients. Only in-frame clones appear in the TCRdb table, and some are missing; sequencing was by immunoSEQ multiplex PCR. The sample has tens of thousands of clones, 91% seen once. CDR1 and CDR2 (germline): LGHNA, YSLEER. The CDR3 totals 16 residues. Unmatched junction bases numbered 3, after V lost 0 bases and J lost 2 bases. Recipients received nonmyeloablative bone marrow transplants from related graft donors, with transient mixed chimerism. CD4+CD25+CD127- Tregs, CD4+CD25- non-Tregs, CD4 and CD8 cells were sorted. With regard to this clone: Antigen specificity is unknown.

The study, taken as a whole, reports: The most relevant donor-specific Treg TCRbeta repertoire apparently came from expansion with activated donor B cells. Validation in larger populations is needed because few patients were studied.

The TCR was taken from a human patient who received a combined kidney and bone marrow transplant. Some of these T cells may belong to the graft donor. The sample in question was CD8+ T cells from blood (PBMCs), obtained 24 months after the transplant. The chain uses TRBV4-3 and TRBJ1-3; 8 bases are shared with TRBD1. The CDR3 loop reads CASSQDVTGAGNTIYF. The CDR3 region has the DNA TGCGCCAGCAGCCAAGACGTGACAGGGGCTGGAAACACCATATATTTT.